This T cell receptor beta chain came from a study of T cells in Graves' hyperthyroidism and ophthalmopathy. Amplification of TCR beta CDR3 regions used RNA as the template. The HTBI primer set drove a first-round RT-PCR of the TCR CDR3. Each CDR3 protein gets one entry after TCRdb re-called the multiplex PCR reads with MiXCR. The sample shows around 280,000 distinct CDR3 sequences, about 13% of them seen only once. The sample holds a few counts of this clonotype. What was sequenced was blood. This receptor was obtained from a woman in her 40s with Graves' hyperthyroidism.

CDR3 residues: CASSQGDRRNQPQHF. CDR3 in DNA: TGCGCCAGCAGCCAAGGGGACAGACGCAATCAGCCCCAGCATTTT. The V gene is TRBV4-1, the J gene TRBJ1-5; 7 nucleotides line up with TRBD1. CDR1 and CDR2 (germline): MGHRA, YSYEKL. CDR3 length equals 15 residues. Trimming took 1 base from V and 2 from J; bases not matched to a gene: 2.